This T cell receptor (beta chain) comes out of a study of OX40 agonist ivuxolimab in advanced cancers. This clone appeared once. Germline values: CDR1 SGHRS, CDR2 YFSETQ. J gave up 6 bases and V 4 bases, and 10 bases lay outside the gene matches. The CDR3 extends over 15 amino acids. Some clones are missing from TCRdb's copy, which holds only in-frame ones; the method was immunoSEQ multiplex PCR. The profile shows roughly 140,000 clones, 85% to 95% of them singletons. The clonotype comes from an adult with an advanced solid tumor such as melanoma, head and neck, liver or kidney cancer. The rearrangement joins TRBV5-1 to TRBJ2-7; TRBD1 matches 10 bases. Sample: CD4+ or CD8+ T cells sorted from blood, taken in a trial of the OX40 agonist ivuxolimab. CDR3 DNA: TGCGCCAGCAGCGGCTCCGGGACAGGGGTCGGCGAGCAGTACTTC. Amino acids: CASSGSGTGVGEQYF.